These 11 T cell receptor beta chains originate from one sample sequenced in a study of shared clonotypes between healthy human individuals. CD45RO-negative, CCR7-positively selected cells formed the naive CD8 fraction, excluding terminally differentiated effector memory CD45RA+ cells. TCRdb's copy holds only in-frame clones and misses some; the assay was immunoSEQ multiplex PCR. This table holds about 700,000 clones, about 90% found once. Material for sequencing was naive CD8+ T cells sorted from blood. The source is a man aged 25-40 years in good health.

J is TRBJ1-3 and V is TRBV7-9; no clear D. V was pared by 0 bases and J by 2 bases, with 11 bases between. There are 16 residues in the CDR3. Germline CDR1 reads SEHNR; CDR2 reads FQNEAQ (reference sequence). The chain's CDR3 is CASSLARGEPGNTIYF. In DNA form, the CDR3 reads TGTGCCAGCAGCTTAGCGCGCGGAGAACCTGGAAACACCATATATTTT.

The chain is built from TRBV25-1 and TRBJ2-1; D is unclear. With 5 bases removed from V and 9 bases from J, the gap between germline ends came to 11 bases. Per germline, CDR1 MGHDK and CDR2 SYGVNS. The CDR3 is 12 amino acids. The CDR3 sequence: CASSLSGGEQFF. In DNA form, the CDR3 reads TGTGCCAGCAGTTTGTCGGGTGGTGAGCAGTTCTTC.

The CDR3 here is CASRQGGEPQHF. In DNA form, the CDR3 reads TGTGCCAGCAGGCAGGGGGGTGAGCCCCAGCATTTT. The chain couples TRBV6-1 to TRBJ1-5; 7 nucleotides match TRBD1. There are 12 residues in the CDR3. CDR1 and CDR2 (germline): MNHNS, SASEGT. Trimming removed 6 bases from V and 8 bases from J; junction bases left unmatched: 4.

This chain links TRBV4-1 with TRBJ1-5, with 7 bases matching TRBD1. Germline V gene lookup returns CDR1 MGHRA and CDR2 YSYEKL. The V and J ends lost 0 bases and 3 bases, in that order; junction bases with no gene match: 2. CDR3 length equals 15 residues. This chain's CDR3 is CASSQDTGDNQPQHF. In nucleotides, the CDR3 is TGCGCCAGCAGCCAAGATACAGGGGACAATCAGCCCCAGCATTTT.

This clone was picked up a small number of times. The V and J genes are TRBV27 and TRBJ2-1, with D possibly being TRBD1 or TRBD2 (5 bases each). CDR1 and CDR2 from the germline V gene are MNHEY and SMNVEV (reference sequence). The ends were cut back, 8 bases at V and 5 bases at J, with 19 bases in the middle. This CDR3 is built from 15 residues. CDR3 DNA: TGTGCCAGCTCTCCGGCCGGGACGTCTCACAATGAGCAGTTCTTC. As protein: CASSPAGTSHNEQFF.

The chain employs TRBV7-8 and TRBJ2-1; 10 bases fit TRBD1. Germline V CDR1 and CDR2: SGHVS, FQNEAQ. V was clipped by 2 bases and J by 6 bases; unmatched bases: 10. There are 17 residues in the CDR3. CDR3 region: CASSLPTRDRGGNEQFF. CDR3 nucleotides: TGTGCCAGCAGCTTACCTACCCGGGACAGGGGAGGCAATGAGCAGTTCTTC.

The chain has TRBV18 and TRBJ2-1, with 8 bases fitting TRBD1. The CDR3 has 12 residues. V shed 6 bases and J 8 bases; nucleotides not matched to a gene: 3. Germline V gene data show CDR1 as KGHSH and CDR2 as LQKENI. The CDR3 protein is CASSPGGDEQFF. The CDR3 DNA sequence: TGTGCCAGCTCCCCAGGGGGCGATGAGCAGTTCTTC.

V is TRBV2 and J is TRBJ2-7, with TRBD1 matching over 7 bases. The CDR3 length is 14 residues. The V gene end was trimmed by 7 bases and the J gene end by 3 bases; junction bases not matched to a gene: 9. Per the germline V gene, CDR1 is SNHLY and CDR2 is FYNNEI. CDR3 loop: CASIGDSKNYEQYF. The CDR3, as DNA: TGTGCCAGCATAGGGGACAGTAAGAACTACGAGCAGTACTTC.

The chain is built from TRBV25-1 and TRBJ2-1; 10 bases agree with TRBD2. The CDR3 spans 17 residues. Germline values: CDR1 MGHDK, CDR2 SYGVNS. The V gene end was trimmed by 1 base and the J gene end by 7 bases; junction bases not matched to a gene: 10. The CDR3 DNA reads TGTGCCAGCAGTGAATCTTCTAGCGGGGGACTCGGAAATGAGCAGTTCTTC. Protein sequence: CASSESSSGGLGNEQFF.

The rearrangement links TRBV4-3 to TRBJ2-1, with TRBD1 as a possible D gene (5 bases). The CDR3 extends over 13 amino acids. With 1 base removed from V and 8 bases from J, the gap between germline ends came to 9 bases. CDR1 is LGHNA, CDR2 YSLEER, per germline. This chain's CDR3 is CASSQATGHEQFF. For the CDR3, the DNA is TGCGCCAGCAGCCAAGCTACAGGACATGAGCAGTTCTTC.

The chain recombines TRBV10-3 with TRBJ1-1; 7 nucleotides align to TRBD1. The CDR3 is 13 residues long. With 10 bases clipped from V and 0 bases from J, the junction kept 5 bases outside the gene matches. In germline, CDR1 is ENHRY, CDR2 SYGVKD. The CDR3 DNA follows: TGTGCCACCGCTGACAGGGTGAACACTGAAGCTTTCTTT. Translation gives CATADRVNTEAFF.